A selection of T cell receptor beta chains follows, all from one sample in a study of CD8 T cells in ankylosing spondylitis. TCRdb used MiXCR to reprocess the 5' RACE reads, holding one entry per CDR3 protein. The sample records under 300,000 distinct CDR3 sequences, 15% to 20% being singletons. Source material: blood, either unsorted or a sorted T cell fraction (not recorded which). These receptors all come from a male donor with ankylosing spondylitis or in good health (not recorded which). Each CDR3 is given with its conserved first and last residue. A D gene is named only where the DNA matches it firmly. Size is stated for part of the rows, as once, few or many counts, or as a class when the clone is expanded.

j_gene: TRBJ2-5; len: 14; d_gene: TRBD1; v_gene: TRBV12-3/TRBV12-4; abundance: NA; CDR3nt: TGTGCCAGCAGTTCCTGGGACAGCCAAGAGACCCAGTACTTC; CDR3aa: CASSSWDSQETQYF
j_gene: TRBJ1-4; len: 14; d_gene: NA; v_gene: TRBV7-9; abundance: few; CDR3nt: TGTGCCAGCAGCTTAGCGGCGGCAGTAGAAAAACTGTTTTTT; CDR3aa: CASSLAAAVEKLFF
j_gene: TRBJ2-1; len: 12; d_gene: NA; v_gene: TRBV12-3/TRBV12-4; abundance: NA; CDR3nt: TGTGCCAGCAGTTTAACGCAAAATGAGCAGTTCTTC; CDR3aa: CASSLTQNEQFF
j_gene: TRBJ2-7; len: 13; d_gene: NA; v_gene: TRBV5-1; abundance: many; CDR3nt: TGCGCCAGCAGCTTGAGGGCGTTCTACGAGCAGTACTTC; CDR3aa: CASSLRAFYEQYF
j_gene: TRBJ1-4; len: 15; d_gene: NA; v_gene: TRBV30; abundance: NA; CDR3nt: TGTGCCTGGAGTGGCAACTACGACTTGGAGGAAAAACTGTTTTTT; CDR3aa: CAWSGNYDLEEKLFF
j_gene: TRBJ2-5; len: 15; d_gene: TRBD1; v_gene: TRBV12-3/TRBV12-4; abundance: few; CDR3nt: TGTGCCAGCAGCCACCCGGGACAGGGGGCGGAGACCCAGTACTTC; CDR3aa: CASSHPGQGAETQYF
j_gene: TRBJ1-5; len: 14; d_gene: NA; v_gene: TRBV20-1; abundance: many; CDR3nt: TGCAGTGCGGGCGAGGGCTATAGCAATCAGCCCCAGCATTTT; CDR3aa: CSAGEGYSNQPQHF
j_gene: TRBJ2-2; len: 12; d_gene: TRBD1; v_gene: TRBV29-1; abundance: NA; CDR3nt: TGCAGCGGGACAGGGGAGACCGGGGAGCTGTTTTTT; CDR3aa: CSGTGETGELFF
j_gene: TRBJ2-3; len: 15; d_gene: TRBD1; v_gene: TRBV7-3; abundance: NA; CDR3nt: TGTGCCAGCAGCCTCCCGGGACAGGGCACAGATACGCAGTATTTT; CDR3aa: CASSLPGQGTDTQYF
j_gene: TRBJ2-3; len: 16; d_gene: TRBD2; v_gene: TRBV4-2; abundance: many; CDR3nt: TGTGCCAGCAGCCCCCTAGCGGGGTCTAGCACAGATACGCAGTATTTT; CDR3aa: CASSPLAGSSTDTQYF
j_gene: TRBJ1-2; len: 14; d_gene: NA; v_gene: TRBV4-2; abundance: few; CDR3nt: TGTGCCAGCAGCCAAGAGCAGGGTCTCTATGGCTACACCTTC; CDR3aa: CASSQEQGLYGYTF
j_gene: TRBJ2-7; len: 17; d_gene: NA; v_gene: TRBV7-6; abundance: NA; CDR3nt: TGTGCCAGCAGCTTATTTACAGGGCCAGGGTCTTCCTACGAGCAGTACTTC; CDR3aa: CASSLFTGPGSSYEQYF
j_gene: TRBJ1-4; len: 15; d_gene: NA; v_gene: TRBV4-1; abundance: many; CDR3nt: TGCGCCAGCAGCCAAGATGGGGGGCGTAATGAAAAACTGTTTTTT; CDR3aa: CASSQDGGRNEKLFF
j_gene: TRBJ2-7; len: 13; d_gene: TRBD2; v_gene: TRBV9; abundance: many; CDR3nt: TGTGCCAGCAGCGTGGACGGCGGGGGCGAGCAGTACTTC; CDR3aa: CASSVDGGGEQYF
j_gene: TRBJ2-7; len: 14; d_gene: NA; v_gene: TRBV4-1; abundance: few; CDR3nt: TGCGCCAGCAGCCAAAGTGCAGAGACCTACGAGCAGTACTTC; CDR3aa: CASSQSAETYEQYF
j_gene: TRBJ2-1; len: 15; d_gene: TRBD2; v_gene: TRBV3-1; abundance: NA; CDR3nt: TGTGCCAGCAGCCCGCCGGGACTAGGATACAATGAGCAGTTCTTC; CDR3aa: CASSPPGLGYNEQFF
j_gene: TRBJ2-7; len: 13; d_gene: NA; v_gene: TRBV7-9; abundance: NA; CDR3nt: TGTGCCAGCAGCTTAAAAGGGCACGACGAGCAGTACTTC; CDR3aa: CASSLKGHDEQYF
j_gene: TRBJ2-7; len: 12; d_gene: NA; v_gene: TRBV18; abundance: NA; CDR3nt: TGTGCCAGCTCATCCTGGGGGCTTGAGCAGTACTTC; CDR3aa: CASSSWGLEQYF
j_gene: TRBJ1-1; len: 15; d_gene: TRBD1; v_gene: TRBV20-1; abundance: NA; CDR3nt: TGCAGTGCTGACGACAGGGGGCGAGTAAACACTGAAGCTTTCTTT; CDR3aa: CSADDRGRVNTEAFF
j_gene: TRBJ2-7; len: 13; d_gene: NA; v_gene: TRBV11-2; abundance: NA; CDR3nt: TGTGCCAGCAGCCCACTCGTGAGGTACGAGCAGTACTTC; CDR3aa: CASSPLVRYEQYF
j_gene: TRBJ2-1; len: 17; d_gene: TRBD2; v_gene: TRBV4-1; abundance: many; CDR3nt: TGCGCCAGCAGCCTTGTCCCGGGACTAGACTACCTTCGTGAGCAGTTCTTC; CDR3aa: CASSLVPGLDYLREQFF
j_gene: TRBJ2-2; len: 15; d_gene: TRBD2; v_gene: TRBV4-2; abundance: few; CDR3nt: TGTGCCAGCAGCCAAGATCCGGGGAGGGCCGGGGAGCTGTTTTTT; CDR3aa: CASSQDPGRAGELFF
j_gene: TRBJ2-2; len: 15; d_gene: TRBD1; v_gene: TRBV6-5; abundance: many; CDR3nt: TGTGCCAGCAGTTACCCCCCGACAGGGACCGGGGAGCTGTTTTTT; CDR3aa: CASSYPPTGTGELFF
j_gene: TRBJ2-4; len: 12; d_gene: NA; v_gene: TRBV29-1; abundance: few; CDR3nt: TGCAGCGTTGAAGGGCAGGGAGGCATTCAGTACTTC; CDR3aa: CSVEGQGGIQYF
j_gene: TRBJ2-7; len: 15; d_gene: NA; v_gene: TRBV6-1; abundance: few; CDR3nt: TGTGCCAGCAGTCCGACCGGGTTGTCCCCTCTCGAGCAGTACTTC; CDR3aa: CASSPTGLSPLEQYF
j_gene: TRBJ2-7; len: 13; d_gene: TRBD1; v_gene: TRBV29-1; abundance: few; CDR3nt: TGCAGCGGCACGGGACAGGCGTCCTACGAGCAGTACTTC; CDR3aa: CSGTGQASYEQYF
j_gene: TRBJ2-1; len: 13; d_gene: NA; v_gene: TRBV6-2/TRBV6-3; abundance: NA; CDR3nt: TGTGCCAGCAGTCCGCCCTCGTTGAATGAGCAGTTCTTC; CDR3aa: CASSPPSLNEQFF
j_gene: TRBJ2-1; len: 12; d_gene: TRBD2; v_gene: TRBV9; abundance: NA; CDR3nt: TGTGCCAGCAGCTTGCGGGAGGGTGAGCAGTTCTTC; CDR3aa: CASSLREGEQFF
j_gene: TRBJ1-5; len: 15; d_gene: NA; v_gene: TRBV20-1; abundance: few; CDR3nt: TGCAGTGCTAGAGAATCCGGGTTTTTCGATCAGCCCCAGCATTTT; CDR3aa: CSARESGFFDQPQHF
j_gene: TRBJ2-7; len: 13; d_gene: TRBD1; v_gene: TRBV7-9; abundance: few; CDR3nt: TGTGCCAGCAGCTTGGACAGGCCCTACGAGCAGTACTTC; CDR3aa: CASSLDRPYEQYF
j_gene: TRBJ1-2; len: 14; d_gene: TRBD1; v_gene: TRBV25-1; abundance: NA; CDR3nt: TGTGCCAGCAGTGATCGGACAGGCCGCTATGGCTACACCTTC; CDR3aa: CASSDRTGRYGYTF
j_gene: TRBJ1-1; len: 16; d_gene: NA; v_gene: TRBV4-2; abundance: many; CDR3nt: TGTGCCAGCAGCCAAAATCGCGCAGGGATGAACACTGAAGCTTTCTTT; CDR3aa: CASSQNRAGMNTEAFF
j_gene: TRBJ2-7; len: 11; d_gene: NA; v_gene: TRBV12-3/TRBV12-4; abundance: many; CDR3nt: TGTGCCAGCAGTTTAGGCGGCGAGCAGTACTTC; CDR3aa: CASSLGGEQYF
j_gene: TRBJ2-7; len: 14; d_gene: TRBD1; v_gene: TRBV27; abundance: NA; CDR3nt: TGTGCCAGCAGTCGCCGGGACAGGGTGTACGAGCAGTACTTC; CDR3aa: CASSRRDRVYEQYF
j_gene: TRBJ1-3; len: 20; d_gene: TRBD1; v_gene: TRBV5-6; abundance: NA; CDR3nt: TGTGCCAGCAGCTTGGCATGGGACAGGGGATCTACCGTCTCTGGAAACACCATATATTTT; CDR3aa: CASSLAWDRGSTVSGNTIYF
j_gene: TRBJ1-1; len: 16; d_gene: NA; v_gene: TRBV4-3; abundance: many; CDR3nt: TGCGCCAGCAGCCAAGACCGGGTAGGGACGAACACTGAAGCTTTCTTT; CDR3aa: CASSQDRVGTNTEAFF
j_gene: TRBJ2-2; len: 14; d_gene: NA; v_gene: TRBV4-2; abundance: NA; CDR3nt: TGTGCCAGCAGCCCTGGGTGGTCCACCGGGGAGCTGTTTTTT; CDR3aa: CASSPGWSTGELFF
j_gene: TRBJ2-3; len: 16; d_gene: TRBD1; v_gene: TRBV27; abundance: few; CDR3nt: TGTGCCAGCAGTGACGGGACAGTGGTATTAATGGATACGCAGTATTTT; CDR3aa: CASSDGTVVLMDTQYF
j_gene: TRBJ2-1; len: 16; d_gene: NA; v_gene: TRBV4-2; abundance: few; CDR3nt: TGTGCCAGCAGCCAGCCTGGACAAATGGATGGAACACGGCAGTTCTTC; CDR3aa: CASSQPGQMDGTRQFF
j_gene: TRBJ2-2; len: 13; d_gene: NA; v_gene: TRBV29-1; abundance: many; CDR3nt: TGCAGCGTTGGAACACTTAACACCGGGGAGCTGTTTTTT; CDR3aa: CSVGTLNTGELFF
j_gene: TRBJ2-1; len: 14; d_gene: NA; v_gene: TRBV10-3; abundance: many; CDR3nt: TGTGCCATCAGTGAGGACTTCCCCAGAAATGAGCAGTTCTTC; CDR3aa: CAISEDFPRNEQFF
j_gene: TRBJ2-7; len: 14; d_gene: TRBD2; v_gene: TRBV25-1; abundance: NA; CDR3nt: TGTGCCAGCCAAAATGGGGAGGGTTTCTACGAGCAGTACTTC; CDR3aa: CASQNGEGFYEQYF
j_gene: TRBJ2-1; len: 15; d_gene: TRBD2; v_gene: TRBV7-9; abundance: once; CDR3nt: TGTGCCAGCAGCTCCCGGACTAGCGGCGCTAATGAGCAGTTCTTC; CDR3aa: CASSSRTSGANEQFF